Shown below are 29 T cell receptor beta chains from a single sample sequenced in a study of OX40 agonist ivuxolimab in advanced cancers. TCRdb's copy holds only in-frame clones and misses some; the assay was immunoSEQ multiplex PCR. Among 91,000 or so clones, roughly 94% were seen once, and the ten largest hold about 0.19%. The specimen comprised CD4+ or CD8+ T cells sorted from blood, sampled in a trial of the OX40 agonist ivuxolimab. The receptors were gathered from an adult with an advanced solid tumor such as melanoma, head and neck, liver or kidney cancer.

The CDR3 loop reads CASSDRGIPGANVLTF. Here the CDR3 DNA reads TGTGCCAGTAGTGACAGGGGGATCCCTGGGGCCAACGTCCTGACTTTC. The chain links TRBV19 to TRBJ2-6, with TRBD1 matching over 9 bases. Germline loops: CDR1 LNHDA, CDR2 SQIVND (reference sequence). With V trimmed by 5 bases and J by 2 bases, 4 bases remained unmatched. The CDR3 length is 16 residues.

The rearrangement links TRBV19 to TRBJ1-1; D unresolved. CDR3 length: 13 amino acids. Germline V gene data show CDR1 as LNHDA and CDR2 as SQIVND (reference sequence). V lost 4 bases, J lost 2 bases, and 8 bases lay in between. The CDR3 sequence: CASSTIYNTEAFF. The CDR3 nucleotides read TGTGCCAGTAGTACTATATATAACACTGAAGCTTTCTTT.

The V gene is TRBV4-3, the J gene TRBJ1-5; the D gene is possibly TRBD1 (5 bases). Germline V lookup: CDR1 LGHNA, CDR2 YSLEER. Trimming stripped 0 bases from V and 6 bases from J, with 12 bases between. The CDR3 has 15 residues. The CDR3 loop reads CASSQDAGHLQPQHF. The CDR3 DNA is TGCGCCAGCAGCCAAGATGCAGGGCATCTTCAGCCCCAGCATTTT.

The CDR3: CASSEAGDRDYGYTF. CDR3 nucleotides: TGTGCCAGCAGTGAAGCCGGGGATCGGGACTATGGCTACACCTTC. The gene calls are TRBV25-1 and TRBJ1-2; unclear D gene. Per the germline V gene, CDR1 is MGHDK and CDR2 is SYGVNS. This CDR3 comprises 15 residues. Trimming pared 2 bases from V and 3 bases from J, leaving 13 bases between.

V usage is TRBV4-1 and J usage is TRBJ1-5, with D uncertain. Trimming took 4 bases from V and 6 from J, leaving 10 bases between them. Germline-derived CDR1 and CDR2 are MGHRA and YSYEKL. The CDR3 loop spans 13 amino acids. In DNA form, the CDR3 reads TGCGCCAGCAGCCCCCTTGGAGGTCAGCCCCAGCATTTT. Protein sequence: CASSPLGGQPQHF.

V gene TRBV29-1 combines with J gene TRBJ2-1; the D is unclear. Trimming cost V 5 bases and J 5 bases, with 4 bases left between them. This CDR3 comprises 10 residues. The germline V gene has CDR1 SQVTM and CDR2 ANQGSEA. The CDR3 bases are TGCAGCGTTAACAACAATGAGCAGTTCTTC. Translation gives CSVNNNEQFF.

The rearrangement uses TRBV30 and TRBJ1-4; D ambiguous. The CDR3 has 14 residues. With 3 bases removed from V and 4 bases from J, the gap between germline ends came to 12 bases. Germline V gene data show CDR1 as GTSNPN and CDR2 as SVGIG (reference sequence). The CDR3 loop is CAWSASGFNEKLFF. CDR3 sequence (DNA): TGTGCCTGGAGCGCAAGCGGCTTTAATGAAAAACTGTTTTTT.

The rearrangement joins TRBV29-1 to TRBJ1-1; D is undetermined. The V end lost 4 bases, the J end lost 3 bases, and 9 bases lay between the germline ends. Per germline, CDR1 SQVTM and CDR2 ANQGSEA. This CDR3 comprises 12 residues. This chain's CDR3 is CSVGKADTEAFF. The CDR3 DNA sequence: TGCAGCGTTGGAAAGGCCGACACTGAAGCTTTCTTT.

This sequence joins TRBV7-9 and TRBJ1-1; D unresolved. The CDR3 totals 16 residues. V was cut by 7 bases and J by 4 bases, with 22 bases left in between. Germline V gene sequence: CDR1 SEHNR, CDR2 FQNEAQ (reference sequence). The CDR3 DNA follows: TGTGCCAGCATCCGAGGGCCGCCTGGCCGGGGCACTGAAGCTTTCTTT. Translation gives CASIRGPPGRGTEAFF.

The chain carries TRBV7-9 and TRBJ1-1, with D hard to call. CDR1 SEHNR and CDR2 FQNEAQ come from the germline V gene (reference sequence). This CDR3 has 15 residues. V was pared by 0 bases and J by 7 bases, with 15 bases between. CDR3 loop: CASSLASSSRGEAFF. In DNA form, the CDR3 reads TGTGCCAGCAGCTTAGCTTCTTCCTCACGGGGTGAAGCTTTCTTT.

V is TRBV27 and J is TRBJ2-1; 11 bases are a match to TRBD2. V was pared by 1 base and J by 9 bases, with 5 bases of the junction left unmatched. The germline gives CDR1 MNHEY, CDR2 SMNVEV (reference sequence). The CDR3 is made up of 15 amino acids. The CDR3 DNA sequence: TGTGCCAGCAGTTTATATAGCGGGGGGGTGGCTGAGCAGTTCTTC. Its translation: CASSLYSGGVAEQFF.

Regarding this clone: One end of the junction fails to match germline, which may point to a read error. The V call is TRBV5-1, the J call TRBJ2-2; D is ambiguous. Germline V gives CDR1 SGHRS, CDR2 YFSETQ. There are 15 residues in the CDR3. The CDR3 nucleotides read TGCGCCAGCAGCTTGGGACATAGGAACACCAGGGAGCTGTTTTTT. Its translation is CASSLGHRNTRELFF.

The gene calls are TRBV6-4 and TRBJ2-1; TRBD2 aligns across 8 bases. V lost 4 bases and J lost 8; bases outside the gene matches: 13. The germline CDR1 and CDR2 sequences are MRHNA and SNTAGT. The CDR3 spans 16 residues. The CDR3 loop is CASSGFSGSPSDEQFF. CDR3 sequence (DNA): TGTGCCAGCAGTGGATTCAGCGGGAGCCCCTCCGATGAGCAGTTCTTC.

The V call is TRBV6-6, the J call TRBJ1-6; D may be TRBD1 (5 bases). The CDR3 loop spans 14 amino acids. Germline-derived CDR1 and CDR2 are MNHNY and SVGAGI (reference sequence). V was cut by 6 bases and J by 9 bases, with 15 bases left in between. DNA of the CDR3: TGTGCCAGCAGCCACGGGCAGGGAGGTTCACCCCTCCACTTT. Its translation: CASSHGQGGSPLHF.

The genes are TRBV19 and TRBJ2-7, with a weak D call TRBD1 (5 bases). With 1 base removed from V and 0 bases from J, the gap between germline ends came to 10 bases. The germline V gene has CDR1 LNHDA and CDR2 SQIVND (reference sequence). CDR3 length: 15 residues. The CDR3 here is CASSIAGSSSYEQYF. The CDR3 DNA reads as TGTGCCAGTAGTATAGCAGGGTCCAGCTCCTACGAGCAGTACTTC.

The chain couples TRBV15 to TRBJ2-3; TRBD2 is a possible D gene (6 bases). This CDR3 has 18 amino acids. The V gene's germline CDR1 is LNHNV and CDR2 YYDKDF (reference sequence). Between the trimmed V and J ends, which lost 0 bases and 0 bases, there was a span of 16 bases. CDR3 coding DNA: TGTGCCACCAGCAGAGACCCGGCGGGGCTCGCTAGCACAGATACGCAGTATTTT. It translates to CATSRDPAGLASTDTQYF.

The V and J genes are TRBV9 and TRBJ1-2, with D perhaps TRBD1 (5 bases). V shed 6 bases and J shed 8 bases, with 14 bases lying between them. The CDR3 covers 12 residues. Germline CDR1 reads SGDLS; CDR2 reads YYNGEE. The CDR3 nucleotides read TGTGCCAGCACCCAGGGTGGTAAGGGCTACACCTTC. This codes for CASTQGGKGYTF.

The chain couples TRBV6-6 to TRBJ2-7; TRBD1 matches at 9 bases. The J segment lost 6 bases and the V segment lost 5 bases, leaving 11 bases of the junction unmatched. This CDR3 has 15 amino acids. Germline V CDR1 and CDR2: MNHNY, SVGAGI (reference sequence). CDR3 nucleotides: TGTGCCAGCAGTCATCCCGGGACAGGGTCTGCCGAGCAGTACTTC. It specifies CASSHPGTGSAEQYF.

The chain joins TRBV28 to TRBJ1-1, with D possibly being TRBD1 (6 bases). The ends were cut back, 7 bases at V and 0 bases at J, with 12 bases in the middle. The CDR3 loop spans 14 amino acids. The germline V gene encodes CDR1 MDHEN and CDR2 SYDVKM. The DNA of the CDR3 is TGTGCCAGCAACGCCGGGACACTGAACACTGAAGCTTTCTTT. Protein sequence: CASNAGTLNTEAFF.

V usage is TRBV19 and J usage is TRBJ1-6; D gene unclear. Deletions cut 1 base from V and 10 bases from J, with 11 bases between. In germline, CDR1 is LNHDA, CDR2 SQIVND (reference sequence). The CDR3 is 14 residues long. The CDR3 DNA is TGTGCCAGTAGTATAGCTGGGGAAGGATCACCCCTCCACTTT. It codes for CASSIAGEGSPLHF.

V gene TRBV6-1 combines with J gene TRBJ1-2, with 7 bases aligning to TRBD1. The CDR3 sequence is 14 residues long. CDR1 is MNHNS and CDR2 is SASEGT in the germline V gene. With 4 bases clipped from V and 6 bases from J, the junction kept 8 bases outside the gene matches. This CDR3 reads CASSGEPGQHGYTF. Here the CDR3 DNA reads TGTGCCAGCAGTGGAGAGCCGGGACAGCATGGCTACACCTTC.

The chain uses TRBV18 and TRBJ2-7, with 7 bases identical to TRBD1. The trim removed 2 bases at V and 5 bases at J, leaving 3 bases unmatched. The CDR3 sequence is 13 residues long. Germline V gene data show CDR1 as KGHSH and CDR2 as LQKENI. The CDR3 sequence is CASSPDRVDEQYF. CDR3 nucleotide sequence: TGTGCCAGCTCACCAGACAGGGTGGACGAGCAGTACTTC.

This chain joins TRBV10-3 and TRBJ2-2; 7 nucleotides match TRBD2. Per the germline V gene, CDR1 is ENHRY and CDR2 is SYGVKD. This CDR3 contains 13 residues. V shed 6 bases, J shed 6 bases, and the junction held 4 bases outside the gene matches. CDR3 loop: CAISPAGAGELFF. DNA of the CDR3: TGTGCCATCAGCCCGGCGGGAGCCGGGGAGCTGTTTTTT.

V is TRBV27 and J is TRBJ2-7; D tentatively reads TRBD1 or TRBD2 (6 bases each). The CDR3 is 14 residues long. The germline V and J ends were trimmed by 8 bases and 2 bases, with 16 bases remaining between them. Germline loops: CDR1 MNHEY, CDR2 SMNVEV (reference sequence). CDR3 loop: CASSRGAPPYEQYF. The CDR3 region has the DNA TGTGCCAGCTCAAGGGGGGCGCCCCCCTACGAGCAGTACTTC.

V and J are TRBV5-5 and TRBJ2-3; D gene ambiguous. The V gene's germline CDR1 is SGHKS and CDR2 YYEKEE (reference sequence). The V end lost 2 bases, the J end lost 0 bases, and 10 bases lay between the germline ends. This CDR3 is 15 amino acids long. CDR3 DNA sequence: TGTGCCAGCAGCTTAGAGAGACTTAGCACAGATACGCAGTATTTT. Translated: CASSLERLSTDTQYF.

V and J are TRBV18 and TRBJ2-1; tentatively, D is TRBD2 (6 bases). This CDR3 is 15 amino acids long. From germline, CDR1 is KGHSH and CDR2 LQKENI. V gave up 2 bases and J gave up 3 bases, with 11 bases separating them. This CDR3 reads CASSPTGDLYNEQFF. The CDR3, as DNA: TGTGCCAGCTCACCAACGGGGGACCTCTACAATGAGCAGTTCTTC.

V and J are TRBV7-2 and TRBJ2-7, with 7 positions matching TRBD1. Germline values: CDR1 SGHTA, CDR2 FQGNSA. Losses at the gene ends were 4 bases for V and 12 bases for J; bases not matched to a gene: 12. CDR3 length equals 13 residues. Here the CDR3 DNA reads TGTGCCAGCAGCTCCGCCCCCACAGGGGTGTCGTACTTC. Translating it yields CASSSAPTGVSYF.

The chain joins TRBV11-2 to TRBJ2-3, with D unclear. CDR1 is SGHAT and CDR2 is FQNNGV in the germline V gene. V was pared by 3 bases and J by 2 bases, with 9 bases between. The CDR3 loop spans 14 amino acids. Here the CDR3 reads CASSFGYTTDTQYF. CDR3 DNA sequence: TGTGCCAGCAGCTTTGGCTACACCACAGATACGCAGTATTTT.

This chain uses TRBV9 with TRBJ1-4; D gene unclear. Looked up from germline, CDR1 is SGDLS and CDR2 is YYNGEE. V was cut by 0 bases and J by 7 bases, with 13 bases left in between. The CDR3 has 15 residues. CDR3 bases: TGTGCCAGCAGCGTAGTCGCGGGGAGGACTGAAAAACTGTTTTTT. Its translation is CASSVVAGRTEKLFF.